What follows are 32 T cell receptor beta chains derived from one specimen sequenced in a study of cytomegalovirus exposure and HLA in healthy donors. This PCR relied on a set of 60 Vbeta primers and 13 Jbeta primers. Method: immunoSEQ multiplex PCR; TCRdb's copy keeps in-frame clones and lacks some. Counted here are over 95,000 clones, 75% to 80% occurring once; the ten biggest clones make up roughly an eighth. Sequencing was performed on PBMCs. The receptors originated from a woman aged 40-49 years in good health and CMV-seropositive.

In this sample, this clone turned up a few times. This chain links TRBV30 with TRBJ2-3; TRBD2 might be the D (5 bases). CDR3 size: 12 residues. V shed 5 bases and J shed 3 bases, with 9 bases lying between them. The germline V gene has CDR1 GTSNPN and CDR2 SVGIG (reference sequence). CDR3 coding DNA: TGTGCCTGGGGAAGAGGGACAGATACGCAGTATTTT. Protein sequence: CAWGRGTDTQYF. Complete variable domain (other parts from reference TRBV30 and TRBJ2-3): SQTIHQWPATLVQPVGSPLSLECTVEGTSNPNLYWYRQAAGRGLQLLFYSVGIGQISSEVPQNLSASRPQDRQFILSSKKLLLSDSGFYLCAWGRGTDTQYFGPGTRLTVL.

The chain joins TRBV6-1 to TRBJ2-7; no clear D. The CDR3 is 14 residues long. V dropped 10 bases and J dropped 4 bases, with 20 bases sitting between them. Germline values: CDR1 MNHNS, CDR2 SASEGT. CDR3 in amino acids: CATQTSPLPYEQYF. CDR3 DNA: TGTGCCACCCAGACTTCGCCGTTACCTTACGAGCAGTACTTC.

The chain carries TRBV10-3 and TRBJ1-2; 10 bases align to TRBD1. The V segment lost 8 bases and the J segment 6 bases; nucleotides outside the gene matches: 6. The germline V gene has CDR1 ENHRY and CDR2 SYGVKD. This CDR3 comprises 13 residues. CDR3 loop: CAIFRDRGNGYTF. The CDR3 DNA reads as TGTGCCATCTTCCGGGACAGGGGTAATGGCTACACCTTC.

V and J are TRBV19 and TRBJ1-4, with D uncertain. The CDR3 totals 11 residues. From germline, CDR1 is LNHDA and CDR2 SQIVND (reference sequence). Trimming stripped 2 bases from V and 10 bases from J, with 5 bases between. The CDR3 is CASSINIKLFF. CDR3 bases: TGTGCCAGTAGTATAAACATAAAACTGTTTTTT.

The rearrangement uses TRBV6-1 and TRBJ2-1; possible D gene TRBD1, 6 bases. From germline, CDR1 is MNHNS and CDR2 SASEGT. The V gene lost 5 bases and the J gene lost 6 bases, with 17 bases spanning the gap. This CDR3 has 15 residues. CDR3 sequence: CASSINRAGGNEQFF. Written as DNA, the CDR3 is TGTGCCAGCAGTATTAACAGGGCGGGTGGCAATGAGCAGTTCTTC.

CDR3 residues: CASSLSGVYGYTF. CDR3 in DNA: TGTGCCAGCAGTTTATCCGGGGTCTATGGCTACACCTTC. V and J are TRBV27 and TRBJ1-2, with D hard to call. The CDR3 consists of 13 residues. From germline, CDR1 is MNHEY and CDR2 SMNVEV (reference sequence). V lost 0 bases to trimming and J lost 4 bases, with 6 bases between them.

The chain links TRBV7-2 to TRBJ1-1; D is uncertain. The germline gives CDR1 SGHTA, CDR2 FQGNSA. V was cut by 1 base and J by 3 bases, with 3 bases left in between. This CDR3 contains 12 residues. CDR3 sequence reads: CASSLVDTEAFF. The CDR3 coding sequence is TGTGCCAGCAGCTTAGTCGACACTGAAGCTTTCTTT. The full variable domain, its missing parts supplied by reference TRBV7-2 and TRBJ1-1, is GAGVSQSPSNKVTEKGKDVELRCDPISGHTALYWYRQSLGQGLEFLIYFQGNSAPDKSGLPSDRFSAERTGGSVSTLTIQRTQQEDSAVYLCASSLVDTEAFFGQGTRLTVV.

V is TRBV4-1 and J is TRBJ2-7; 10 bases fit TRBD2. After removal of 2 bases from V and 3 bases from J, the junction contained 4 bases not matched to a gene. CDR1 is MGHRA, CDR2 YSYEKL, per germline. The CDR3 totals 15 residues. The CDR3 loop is CASSQPAGGVYEQYF. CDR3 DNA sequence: TGCGCCAGCAGCCAACCAGCGGGGGGGGTCTACGAGCAGTACTTC.

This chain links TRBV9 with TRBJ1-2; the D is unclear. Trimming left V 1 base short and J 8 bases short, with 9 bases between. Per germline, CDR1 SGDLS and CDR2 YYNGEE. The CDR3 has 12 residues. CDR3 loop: CASSVQAWGYTF. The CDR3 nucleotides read TGTGCCAGCAGCGTACAGGCCTGGGGCTACACCTTC.

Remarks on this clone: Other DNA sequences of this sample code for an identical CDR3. The CDR3 is CASSPRDRDEKLFF. In DNA, the CDR3 is TGTGCCAGCTCACCACGGGACAGGGATGAAAAACTGTTTTTT. The genes are TRBV18 and TRBJ1-4, with TRBD1 identical over 9 bases. Per germline, CDR1 KGHSH and CDR2 LQKENI. CDR3 length: 14 residues. V was clipped by 1 base and J by 6 bases; unmatched bases: 0.

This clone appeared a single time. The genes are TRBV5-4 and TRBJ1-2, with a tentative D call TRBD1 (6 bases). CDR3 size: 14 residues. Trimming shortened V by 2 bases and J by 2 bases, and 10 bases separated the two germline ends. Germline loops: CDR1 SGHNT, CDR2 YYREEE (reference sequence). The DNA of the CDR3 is TGTGCCAGCAGCTTTCGGGGGGCCAACTATGGCTACACCTTC. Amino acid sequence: CASSFRGANYGYTF.

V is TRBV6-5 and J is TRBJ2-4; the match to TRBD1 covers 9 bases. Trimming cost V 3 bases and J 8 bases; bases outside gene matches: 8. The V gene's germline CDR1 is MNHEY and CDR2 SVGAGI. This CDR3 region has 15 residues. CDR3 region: CASSYSGGTGYIQYF. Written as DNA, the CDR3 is TGTGCCAGCAGTTATTCAGGGGGGACAGGGTACATTCAGTACTTC.

CDR3 region: CASTTGETHNEKLFF. Written as DNA, the CDR3 is TGTGCCAGCACAACAGGGGAAACCCATAATGAAAAACTGTTTTTT. The chain combines TRBV5-6 with TRBJ1-4; 7 bases are shared with TRBD1. This CDR3 comprises 15 residues. Trimming removed 6 bases from V and 4 bases from J; junction bases left unmatched: 9. CDR1 and CDR2 (germline): SGHDT, YYEEEE.

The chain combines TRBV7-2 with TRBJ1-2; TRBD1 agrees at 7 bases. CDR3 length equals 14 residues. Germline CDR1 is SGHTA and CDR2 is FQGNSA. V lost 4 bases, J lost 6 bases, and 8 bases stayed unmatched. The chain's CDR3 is CASSSVQGRDGYTF. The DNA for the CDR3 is TGTGCCAGCAGCTCCGTACAGGGGCGGGATGGCTACACCTTC.

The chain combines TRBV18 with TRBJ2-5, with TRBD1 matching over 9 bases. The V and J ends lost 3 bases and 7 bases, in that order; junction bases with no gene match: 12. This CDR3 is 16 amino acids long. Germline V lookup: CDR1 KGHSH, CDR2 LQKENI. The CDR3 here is CASSPADRGETGTQYF. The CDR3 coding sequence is TGTGCCAGCTCACCGGCTGACAGGGGGGAAACCGGGACCCAGTACTTC.

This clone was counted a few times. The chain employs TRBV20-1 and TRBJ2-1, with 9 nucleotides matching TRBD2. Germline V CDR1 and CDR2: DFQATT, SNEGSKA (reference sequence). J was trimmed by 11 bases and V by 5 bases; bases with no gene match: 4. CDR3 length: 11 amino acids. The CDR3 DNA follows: TGCAGTGCTCCGACTAGCGGCAAGCAGTTCTTC. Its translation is CSAPTSGKQFF.

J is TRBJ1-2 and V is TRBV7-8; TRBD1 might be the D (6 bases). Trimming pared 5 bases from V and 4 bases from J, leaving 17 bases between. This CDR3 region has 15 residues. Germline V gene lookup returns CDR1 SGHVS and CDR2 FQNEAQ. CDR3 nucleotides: TGTGCCAGCAGCAGACCCGTACAGGGCTTCTATGGCTACACCTTC. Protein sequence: CASSRPVQGFYGYTF.

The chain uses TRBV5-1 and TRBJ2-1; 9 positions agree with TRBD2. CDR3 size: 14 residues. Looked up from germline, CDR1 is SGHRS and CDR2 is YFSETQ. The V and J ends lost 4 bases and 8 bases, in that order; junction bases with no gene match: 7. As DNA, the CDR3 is TGCGCCAGCAGCGGACCGGGACTAGCCTATGAGCAGTTCTTC. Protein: CASSGPGLAYEQFF.

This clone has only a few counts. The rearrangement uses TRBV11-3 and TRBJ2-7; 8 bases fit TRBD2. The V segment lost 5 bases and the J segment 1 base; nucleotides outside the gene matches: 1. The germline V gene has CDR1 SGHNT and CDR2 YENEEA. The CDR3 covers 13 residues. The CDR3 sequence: CASSTSGSYEQYF. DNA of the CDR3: TGTGCCAGCAGCACTAGCGGTTCCTACGAGCAGTACTTC.

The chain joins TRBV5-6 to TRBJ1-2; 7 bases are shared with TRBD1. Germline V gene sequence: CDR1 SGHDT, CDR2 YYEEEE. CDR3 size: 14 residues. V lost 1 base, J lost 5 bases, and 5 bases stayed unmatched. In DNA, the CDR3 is TGTGCCAGCAGCTTGAAGGGACAGAGGTATGGCTACACCTTC. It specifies CASSLKGQRYGYTF.

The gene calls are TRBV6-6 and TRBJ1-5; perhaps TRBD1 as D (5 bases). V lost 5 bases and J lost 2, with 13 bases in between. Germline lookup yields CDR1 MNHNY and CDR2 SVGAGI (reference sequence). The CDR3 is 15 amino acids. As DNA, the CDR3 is TGTGCCAGCAGTCTAGGCCCGGGGGGCAATCAGCCCCAGCATTTT. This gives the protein CASSLGPGGNQPQHF.

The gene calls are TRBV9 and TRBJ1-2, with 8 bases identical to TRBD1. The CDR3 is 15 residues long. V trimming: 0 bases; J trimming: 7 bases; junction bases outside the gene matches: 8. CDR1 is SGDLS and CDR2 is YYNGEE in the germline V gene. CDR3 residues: CASSVDGTGGSGYTF. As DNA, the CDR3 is TGTGCCAGCAGCGTAGACGGAACAGGGGGAAGTGGCTACACCTTC.

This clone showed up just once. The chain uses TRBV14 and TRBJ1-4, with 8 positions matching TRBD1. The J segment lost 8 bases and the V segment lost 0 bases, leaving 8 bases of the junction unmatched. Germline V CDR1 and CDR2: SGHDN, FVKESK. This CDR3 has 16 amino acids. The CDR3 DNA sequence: TGTGCCAGCAGCCAAGATCAGCAGGGGGCGCGAGAAAAACTGTTTTTT. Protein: CASSQDQQGAREKLFF. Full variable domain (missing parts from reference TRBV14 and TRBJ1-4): EAGVTQFPSHSVIEKGQTVTLRCDPISGHDNLYWYRRVMGKEIKFLLHFVKESKQDESGMPNNRFLAERTGGTYSTLKVQPAELEDSGVYFCASSQDQQGAREKLFFGSGTQLSVL.

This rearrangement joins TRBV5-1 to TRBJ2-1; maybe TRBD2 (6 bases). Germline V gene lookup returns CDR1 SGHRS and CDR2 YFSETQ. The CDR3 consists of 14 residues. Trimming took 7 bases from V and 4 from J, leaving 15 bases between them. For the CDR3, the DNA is TGCGCCAGCTCCCCGGGGAGGCATTACAATGAGCAGTTCTTC. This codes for CASSPGRHYNEQFF.

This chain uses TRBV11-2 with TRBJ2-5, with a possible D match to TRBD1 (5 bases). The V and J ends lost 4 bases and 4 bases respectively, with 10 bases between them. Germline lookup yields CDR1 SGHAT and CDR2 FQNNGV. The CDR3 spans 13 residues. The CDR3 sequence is CASSSGNRETQYF. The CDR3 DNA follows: TGTGCCAGCAGCTCAGGGAATCGAGAGACCCAGTACTTC. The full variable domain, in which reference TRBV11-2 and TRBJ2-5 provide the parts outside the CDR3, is EAGVAQSPRYKIIEKRQSVAFWCNPISGHATLYWYQQILGQGPKLLIQFQNNGVVDDSQLPKDRFSAERLKGVDSTLKIQPAKLEDSAVYLCASSSGNRETQYFGPGTRLLVL.

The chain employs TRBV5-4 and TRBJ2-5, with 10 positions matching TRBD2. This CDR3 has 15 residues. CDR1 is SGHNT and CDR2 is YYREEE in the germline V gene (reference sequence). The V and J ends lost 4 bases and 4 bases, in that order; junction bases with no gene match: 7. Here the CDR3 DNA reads TGTGCCAGCAGCCTGGCCCGGACTAGCGGAGAGACCCAGTACTTC. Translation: CASSLARTSGETQYF.

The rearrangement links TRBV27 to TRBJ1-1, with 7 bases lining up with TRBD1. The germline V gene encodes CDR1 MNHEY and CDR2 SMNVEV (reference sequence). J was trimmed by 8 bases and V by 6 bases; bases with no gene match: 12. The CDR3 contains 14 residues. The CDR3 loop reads CASRTPGQRPEAFF. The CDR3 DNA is TGTGCCAGCAGAACCCCGGGACAGCGACCCGAAGCTTTCTTT.

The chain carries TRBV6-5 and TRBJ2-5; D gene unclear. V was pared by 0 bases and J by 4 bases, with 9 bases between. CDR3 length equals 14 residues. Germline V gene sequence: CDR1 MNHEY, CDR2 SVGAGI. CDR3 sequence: CASSYSTVAETQYF. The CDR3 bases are TGTGCCAGCAGTTACTCGACTGTGGCAGAGACCCAGTACTTC.

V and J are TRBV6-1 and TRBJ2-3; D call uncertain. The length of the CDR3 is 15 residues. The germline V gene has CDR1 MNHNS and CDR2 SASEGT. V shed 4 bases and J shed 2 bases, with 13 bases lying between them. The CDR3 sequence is CASSVLRSITDTQYF. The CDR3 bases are TGTGCCAGCAGTGTGTTACGCTCTATCACAGATACGCAGTATTTT.

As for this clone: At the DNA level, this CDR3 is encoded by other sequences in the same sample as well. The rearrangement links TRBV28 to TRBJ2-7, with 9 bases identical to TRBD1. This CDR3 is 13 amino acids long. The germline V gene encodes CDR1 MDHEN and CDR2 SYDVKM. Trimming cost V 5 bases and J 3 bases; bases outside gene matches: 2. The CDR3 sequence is CASSPGQGYEQYF. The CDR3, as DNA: TGTGCCAGCAGTCCGGGACAGGGCTACGAGCAGTACTTC.

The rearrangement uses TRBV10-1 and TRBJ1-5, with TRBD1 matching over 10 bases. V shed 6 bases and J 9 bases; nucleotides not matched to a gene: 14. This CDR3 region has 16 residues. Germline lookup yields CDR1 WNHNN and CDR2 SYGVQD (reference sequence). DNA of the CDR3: TGCGCCAGCAGAACTCCGGGACAGGGGTTGTTATTGCCCCAGCATTTT. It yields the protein CASRTPGQGLLLPQHF.

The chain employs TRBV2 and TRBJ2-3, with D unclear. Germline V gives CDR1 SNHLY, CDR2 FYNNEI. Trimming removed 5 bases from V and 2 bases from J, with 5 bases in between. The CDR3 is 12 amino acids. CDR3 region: CASSLVTDTQYF. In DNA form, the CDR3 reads TGTGCCAGCAGTTTAGTCACAGATACGCAGTATTTT. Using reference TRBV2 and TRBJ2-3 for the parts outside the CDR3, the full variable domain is EPEVTQTPSHQVTQMGQEVILRCVPISNHLYFYWYRQILGQKVEFLVSFYNNEISEKSEIFDDQFSVERPDGSNFTLKIRSTKLEDSAMYFCASSLVTDTQYFGPGTRLTVL.